This record covers a single TCR beta chain. Its antigen is undetermined. The study ran its PCR with 60 Vbeta and 13 Jbeta primers. Produced via immunoSEQ multiplex PCR; TCRdb's table is partial and in-frame only. The sample has some 210,000 clones; about 78% are singletons. The data originate from a study of cytomegalovirus exposure and HLA in healthy donors. Whole-study context: Earlier sequencing of approximately 200 million T cells yielded 90 million to 140 million unique TCR beta sequences. Study-wide points: CMV serostatus was the sole immune exposure information available. The study dropped some indistinguishable V segments, TRBV6-2 and TRBV6-3 among them. Later on, a genetic analysis was performed. It linked a missense variant in DCLRE1C with V- and J-gene trimming of TCR beta.

The V end lost 6 bases, the J end lost 1 base, and 10 bases lay between the germline ends. Germline V gene lookup returns CDR1 MNHNS and CDR2 SASEGT. The CDR3 extends over 13 amino acids. Sequences were obtained from PBMCs. The rearrangement joins TRBV6-1 to TRBJ2-7; TRBD1 is a possible D gene (5 bases). This receptor was taken from a male donor in good health and CMV-seronegative. This chain's CDR3 is CASSFRDSYEQYF. CDR3 nucleotides: TGTGCCAGCAGCTTCAGGGATTCCTACGAGCAGTACTTC.